This entry lists 26 T cell receptor beta chains sequenced from one sample in a study of early T cells in non-severe SARS-CoV-2 infection. TCRdb passed the 5' RACE reads through MiXCR, listing each CDR3 protein once. The data hold under 60,000 distinct CDR3 sequences, with approximately 8% observed a single time. Sequenced material: whole blood. These receptor sequences come from an adult who was a healthcare worker with PCR-confirmed SARS-CoV-2 infection or an uninfected control (not recorded which).

This clonotype came up many times. The chain has TRBV29-1 and TRBJ2-4; no clear D. Germline CDR1 SQVTM, CDR2 ANQGSEA. The CDR3 consists of 16 residues. Trimming removed 8 bases at V and 0 bases at J, with 20 bases between. The CDR3 nucleotides read TGCAGCATTCGGGCCTCTACTTCAATAGCCAAAAACATTCAGTACTTC. It yields the protein CSIRASTSIAKNIQYF.

The rearrangement links TRBV5-6 to TRBJ2-7, with D possibly TRBD1 on 5 matching bases. Trimming left V 0 bases short and J 2 bases short, with 9 bases between. This CDR3 region has 14 residues. Germline V gives CDR1 SGHDT, CDR2 YYEEEE. In DNA form, the CDR3 reads TGTGCCAGCAGCTTGGCCCTACAGGCCTACGAGCAGTACTTC. Its translation: CASSLALQAYEQYF.

This clonotype showed up many times. This chain links TRBV27 with TRBJ1-1; D might be TRBD1 (5 bases). In germline, CDR1 is MNHEY, CDR2 SMNVEV (reference sequence). Trimming took 1 base from V and 1 from J, leaving 10 bases between them. The CDR3 extends over 15 amino acids. CDR3 nucleotides: TGTGCCAGCAGTTTATTGGGGGGGTGGAACACTGAAGCTTTCTTT. The encoded protein is CASSLLGGWNTEAFF.

This clonotype has at least ten counts. The CDR3 sequence: CASSLAQRYGYTF. As DNA, the CDR3 is TGTGCCAGCAGCTTAGCCCAGCGGTATGGCTACACCTTC. The chain links TRBV7-2 to TRBJ1-2; no reliable D call. With 0 bases removed from V and 5 bases from J, the gap between germline ends came to 7 bases. The CDR3 covers 13 residues. The germline gives CDR1 SGHTA, CDR2 FQGNSA.

This clonotype was recorded a few times. The chain combines TRBV7-2 with TRBJ2-5; D is ambiguous. V was trimmed by 7 bases and J by 2 bases, leaving 14 bases between them. CDR3 length equals 14 residues. Germline V CDR1 and CDR2: SGHTA, FQGNSA. This CDR3 reads CASTQYVVQETQYF. The CDR3 region has the DNA TGTGCCAGCACCCAGTACGTGGTTCAAGAGACCCAGTACTTC.

The chain joins TRBV5-1 to TRBJ2-5; TRBD2 aligns across 7 bases. Trimming at V came to 2 bases and at J to 7 bases, leaving 5 bases not matched to a gene. Germline V gene lookup returns CDR1 SGHRS and CDR2 YFSETQ. The CDR3 runs 13 residues. CDR3 region: CASSFERDGTQYF. CDR3 nucleotide sequence: TGCGCCAGCAGCTTCGAGCGGGACGGGACCCAGTACTTC.

V usage is TRBV29-1 and J usage is TRBJ2-7, with 9 nucleotides matching TRBD2. The germline CDR1 and CDR2 sequences are SQVTM and ANQGSEA. The CDR3 sequence is 12 residues long. With V trimmed by 4 bases and J by 6 bases, 4 bases remained unmatched. The CDR3 DNA reads as TGCAGCGTTGCTAGCGGGACAAGCGAGCAGTACTTC. The encoded protein is CSVASGTSEQYF.

This clonotype has a handful of counts. The rearrangement links TRBV19 to TRBJ1-6; 7 positions agree with TRBD1. V lost 7 bases and J lost 7; bases outside the gene matches: 7. Germline V gene data show CDR1 as LNHDA and CDR2 as SQIVND (reference sequence). The CDR3 runs 14 residues. The chain's CDR3 is CASTAGQTNSPLHF. Here the CDR3 DNA reads TGTGCCAGTACTGCGGGACAGACAAATTCACCCCTCCACTTT.

This clonotype was observed a few times. J is TRBJ2-7 and V is TRBV11-2; no definite D call. V shed 5 bases and J shed 12 bases, with 17 bases lying between them. This CDR3 is built from 12 residues. Germline CDR1 SGHAT, CDR2 FQNNGV. Written as DNA, the CDR3 is TGTGCCAGCAGCCAACCGCGGAGTGGAAGGTACTTC. Translating it yields CASSQPRSGRYF.

This clonotype showed up many times. This chain joins TRBV14 and TRBJ2-5, with TRBD1 identical over 8 bases. The CDR3 loop spans 15 amino acids. Germline V gene lookup returns CDR1 SGHDN and CDR2 FVKESK. The V and J ends lost 4 bases and 9 bases, in that order; junction bases with no gene match: 13. The CDR3 bases are TGTGCCAGCAGCCGGACGACAGGGGCCCTGGAGGCCCAGTACTTC. Its protein is CASSRTTGALEAQYF.

This clonotype has ten or more counts. The chain employs TRBV5-1 and TRBJ2-5; D is unclear. Trimming stripped 3 bases from V and 1 base from J, with 13 bases between. This CDR3 is 15 amino acids long. Germline V gives CDR1 SGHRS, CDR2 YFSETQ. CDR3 region: CASSSRPGSQETQYF. The CDR3 bases are TGCGCCAGCAGCTCGCGACCGGGCTCCCAAGAGACCCAGTACTTC.

The V and J genes are TRBV4-3 and TRBJ2-3, with 9 bases that match TRBD2. CDR3 size: 15 residues. From germline, CDR1 is LGHNA and CDR2 YSLEER. The junction had 5 bases not matched to a gene; V was cut back by 3 bases and J by 4 bases. The CDR3, as DNA: TGCGCCAGCAGCCACGCGGCGGGAGGGTCAGATACGCAGTATTTT. It translates to CASSHAAGGSDTQYF.

This clonotype came up a few times. This chain joins TRBV7-2 and TRBJ1-1, with 8 positions matching TRBD1. The ends lost 2 bases at V and 3 bases at J; junction bases unmatched: 11. The CDR3 is 17 amino acids. Germline V gives CDR1 SGHTA, CDR2 FQGNSA. Here the CDR3 DNA reads TGTGCCAGCAGCTTACTTGGGCAGGGGGCGTTCGACACTGAAGCTTTCTTT. Its protein is CASSLLGQGAFDTEAFF.

Many counts were recorded for this clonotype. The V call is TRBV7-9, the J call TRBJ1-5, with D hard to call. The germline V gene has CDR1 SEHNR and CDR2 FQNEAQ (reference sequence). V lost 4 bases and J 0 bases, leaving 4 bases between the germline ends. The CDR3 totals 13 residues. The CDR3 loop reads CASSSYSNQPQHF. For the CDR3, the DNA is TGTGCCAGCAGCTCTTATAGCAATCAGCCCCAGCATTTT.

There are a few counts of this clonotype. The chain is built from TRBV20-1 and TRBJ2-3; D remains unclear. Germline V gene sequence: CDR1 DFQATT, CDR2 SNEGSKA (reference sequence). Trimming shortened V by 0 bases and J by 6 bases, and 16 bases separated the two germline ends. The CDR3 has 15 amino acids. CDR3 amino acids: CSARDTAGRTDTQYF. The CDR3 nucleotides read TGCAGTGCTAGAGATACGGCCGGACGGACCGATACGCAGTATTTT.

This clonotype was seen at least ten times. The CDR3 loop is CASSYRDGNSPLHF. The CDR3, as DNA: TGTGCCAGCAGTTACCGGGACGGCAATTCACCCCTCCACTTT. This chain uses TRBV27 with TRBJ1-6; TRBD1 is a possible D gene (5 bases). Per the germline V gene, CDR1 is MNHEY and CDR2 is SMNVEV (reference sequence). The CDR3 runs to 14 residues. Trimming took 4 bases from V and 7 from J, leaving 11 bases between them.

This clonotype was seen ten or more times. The rearrangement uses TRBV6-1 and TRBJ1-6; unclear D gene. V was trimmed by 3 bases and J by 10 bases, leaving 13 bases between them. Germline V gene sequence: CDR1 MNHNS, CDR2 SASEGT. The CDR3 length is 14 residues. CDR3 loop: CASSEAPRGSPLHF. The CDR3 coding sequence is TGTGCCAGCAGTGAGGCCCCCCGGGGATCACCCCTCCACTTT.

The table lists this clonotype with a few counts. The genes are TRBV27 and TRBJ1-2; 10 positions agree with TRBD1. Trimming removed 5 bases from V and 2 bases from J; junction bases left unmatched: 2. The CDR3 sequence is 14 residues long. From germline, CDR1 is MNHEY and CDR2 SMNVEV (reference sequence). This CDR3 is CASSTGQGNYGYTF. The DNA of the CDR3 is TGTGCCAGCAGTACGGGACAGGGGAACTATGGCTACACCTTC.

The sample holds many counts of this clonotype. The rearrangement links TRBV5-6 to TRBJ2-3; D is unclear. CDR3 length: 11 residues. The germline V gene has CDR1 SGHDT and CDR2 YYEEEE. Between the trimmed V and J ends, which lost 4 bases and 4 bases, there was a span of 4 bases. The CDR3 protein is CASSAADTQYF. The CDR3 DNA reads as TGTGCCAGCAGCGCCGCAGATACGCAGTATTTT.

This clonotype has only a few counts. The chain recombines TRBV4-2 with TRBJ1-1; D is perhaps TRBD1 (5 bases). Germline V gene data show CDR1 as LGHNA and CDR2 as YNFKEQ. The CDR3 runs 15 residues. Trimming left V 1 base short and J 1 base short, with 10 bases between. CDR3 DNA: TGTGCCAGCAGCCAAGTATTCGGGGGGAACACTGAAGCTTTCTTT. It encodes CASSQVFGGNTEAFF.

This clonotype has more than one count but fewer than ten. The V and J genes are TRBV4-2 and TRBJ1-4; D possibly corresponds to TRBD1 (6 bases). Per germline, CDR1 LGHNA and CDR2 YNFKEQ. This CDR3 is built from 18 residues. V gave up 0 bases and J gave up 7 bases, with 21 bases separating them. The CDR3 coding sequence is TGTGCCAGCAGCCAAGATCGCACAGGGTTGGCTGGGGGTGAAAAACTGTTTTTT. Protein: CASSQDRTGLAGGEKLFF.

This clonotype was found a few times. V usage is TRBV30 and J usage is TRBJ2-7; 11 bases are shared with TRBD1. Germline V gene data show CDR1 as GTSNPN and CDR2 as SVGIG (reference sequence). J lost 5 bases, V lost 5 bases, and 5 bases had no gene match. The CDR3 is 13 residues long. Written as DNA, the CDR3 is TGTGCCTGGGGGACAGGGGGTTACCACGAGCAGTACTTC. Amino acid sequence: CAWGTGGYHEQYF.

This clonotype was counted at least ten times. The V gene is TRBV2, the J gene TRBJ2-1; D perhaps matches TRBD2 (6 bases). Germline CDR1 and CDR2: SNHLY and FYNNEI. The CDR3 length is 13 residues. Trimming shortened V by 8 bases and J by 0 bases, and 8 bases separated the two germline ends. The CDR3 loop is CASLGSSYNEQFF. CDR3 DNA sequence: TGTGCCAGCCTCGGGAGCTCCTACAATGAGCAGTTCTTC.

This clonotype was counted a few times. The rearrangement links TRBV19 to TRBJ2-7, with TRBD1 matching over 9 bases. Germline lookup yields CDR1 LNHDA and CDR2 SQIVND (reference sequence). The CDR3 spans 14 residues. J was trimmed by 4 bases and V by 4 bases; bases with no gene match: 5. The CDR3 nucleotides are TGTGCCAGTAGTAACCGGGACAGGGCTTACGAGCAGTACTTC. Translation: CASSNRDRAYEQYF.

In this sample, this clonotype turned up many times. V usage is TRBV28 and J usage is TRBJ2-5, with D possibly matching TRBD1 (6 bases). Trimming took off 6 bases at V and 5 bases at J, with 19 bases between the two ends. Germline V gene lookup returns CDR1 MDHEN and CDR2 SYDVKM. The CDR3 loop spans 15 amino acids. For the CDR3, the DNA is TGTGCCAGCAGAGTAGGTTACAGGGAGTTGGAGACCCAGTACTTC. It specifies CASRVGYRELETQYF.

The CDR3 DNA reads TGTGCCAGCAGTTACATGGGCTACACTGAAGCTTTCTTT. It yields the protein CASSYMGYTEAFF. J is TRBJ1-1 and V is TRBV6-5; D not resolved. CDR1 is MNHEY and CDR2 is SVGAGI in the germline V gene. Trimming stripped 2 bases from V and 3 bases from J, with 7 bases between. The CDR3 runs to 13 residues.